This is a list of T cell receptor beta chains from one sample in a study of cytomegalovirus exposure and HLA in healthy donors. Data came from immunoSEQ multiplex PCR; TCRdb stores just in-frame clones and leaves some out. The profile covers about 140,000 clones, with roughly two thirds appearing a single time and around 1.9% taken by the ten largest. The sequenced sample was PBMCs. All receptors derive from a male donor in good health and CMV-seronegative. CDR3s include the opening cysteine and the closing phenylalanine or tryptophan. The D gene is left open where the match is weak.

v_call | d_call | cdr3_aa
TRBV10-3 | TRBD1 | CAIRQGLNEKLFF
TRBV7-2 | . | CASSLGRTGELFF
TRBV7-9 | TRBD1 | CASSFPDRRTEAFF
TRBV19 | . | CASSYRVNTEAFF
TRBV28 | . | CASSPTGRDEQYF
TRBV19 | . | CASSMVGGGAPYEQYF
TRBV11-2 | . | CASSFVPLSSYNEQFF
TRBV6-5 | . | CASSYSVQAPNTEAFF
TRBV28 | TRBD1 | CASSLGTGNQPQHF
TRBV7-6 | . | CASSLIRHEQFF
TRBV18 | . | CASSPREQGVSGTQYF
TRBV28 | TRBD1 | CAVNRGTNEKLFF
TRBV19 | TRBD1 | CASSLWTGGLTEAFF
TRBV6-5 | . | CASSSEGYEQYF
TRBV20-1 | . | CSAEAGEAFF
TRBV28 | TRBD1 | CASGGWDRGYEQYF
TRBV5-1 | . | CASSLGQGGDTQYF
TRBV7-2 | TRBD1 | CASRLQGAGTGELFF
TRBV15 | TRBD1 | CATSRDRANEQYF
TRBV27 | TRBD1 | CASSPNRGRISYGYTF
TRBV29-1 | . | CSVEAGVISSYNEQFF
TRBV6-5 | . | CASSYLQPDNSPLHF
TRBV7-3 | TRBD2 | CASSLTGLQKQFF
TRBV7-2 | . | CASSFGLTSETQYF
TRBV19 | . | CASSIDSRLAYEQYF
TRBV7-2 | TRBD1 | CASSLVGATGGGYTF
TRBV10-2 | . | CASSDAQGSSPPQHF
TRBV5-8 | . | CASSSHPYSNQPQHF
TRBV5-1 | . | CASSLGPGFDEQYF
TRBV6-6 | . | CASSFGATDTEAFF
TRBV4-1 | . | CASSQEGGQNPFTDTQYF
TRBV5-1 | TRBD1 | CASPPGGRGLNGANVLTF
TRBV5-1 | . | CASSLAGYTDTQYF